This is a list of T cell receptor beta chains from one sample in a study of monozygotic twins with inflammatory bowel disease. Reanalyzing the 5' RACE reads, TCRdb keeps one entry per CDR3 protein, without DNA. The listing records some 450,000 distinct CDR3 sequences. The sample consisted of blood. The origin of the receptors is a human donor with ulcerative colitis or Crohn's disease, or a healthy co-twin of an affected twin (not recorded which). Both conserved end residues are part of each CDR3.

length,V,J,CDR3
12,TRBV10-3,TRBJ1-2,CAITKAGYGNTF
15,TRBV12-3/TRBV12-4,TRBJ2-1,CASSFGQGFYNEQFF
14,TRBV20-1,TRBJ2-1,CSAGAGGPYNEQFF
15,TRBV12-3/TRBV12-4,TRBJ2-1,CASRGGASGRDEQFF
13,TRBV29-1,TRBJ1-2,CSVHGTGDYGYTF
14,TRBV11-2,TRBJ2-3,CASTPGAITDTQYF
15,TRBV6-1,TRBJ2-5,CASSPPRDTSETQYF
13,TRBV29-1,TRBJ2-7,CSVLTDRGREQYF
13,TRBV12-3/TRBV12-4,TRBJ2-3,CASLKGVTDTQYF
16,TRBV13,TRBJ2-1,CASSPGTSGGYNEQFF
17,TRBV7-3,TRBJ2-2,CASSLMEARANTGELFF
15,TRBV7-3,TRBJ2-1,CASSPSRERSDEQFF
12,TRBV29-1,TRBJ2-3,CSVEGAGGTQYF
13,TRBV20-1,TRBJ2-3,CSARDLPYWSQYF
14,TRBV5-1,TRBJ1-1,CASSSDRLNTEAFF
13,TRBV6-6,TRBJ2-2,CASSTVGTGEPFF
15,TRBV18,TRBJ2-7,CASSALAGSSYEQYF
14,TRBV27,TRBJ1-1,CASSYTGGHTEAFF
15,TRBV20-1,TRBJ1-6,CSASDRQMGNSPLHF
15,TRBV18,TRBJ2-7,CASSPPGTGPYEQYF